These 28 T cell receptor beta chains originate from one sample sequenced in a study of CXCR3-negative and CXCR3-positive naive CD8 T cells. The libraries of TRB cDNA were constructed through 5' RACE using UMI labels. TCRdb reprocessed the 5' RACE reads and keeps a single row for each CDR3 protein, giving no DNA. This sample's clone table lists 5,500 to 8,000 distinct CDR3 sequences. What was sequenced was naive CXCR3- CD8+ T cells from blood. Sample subset: CD45RO-CCR7+CD27+CD95- naive CD8+ T cells lacking CXCR3 (TNR3-). These receptors were collected from a human donor in good health. Some clones in this sample may be carry-over from other donors' samples.

Measured by frequency, this clonotype is medium-sized. This chain connects TRBV29-1 to TRBJ2-1. Germline V gene data show CDR1 as SQVTM and CDR2 as ANQGSEA. This CDR3 is built from 12 residues. The CDR3 protein is CSVEESVNEQFF.

The V call is TRBV20-1, the J call TRBJ2-5; checking the TCRdb D call of TRBD1 is not possible without DNA. CDR1 is DFQATT, CDR2 SNEGSKA, per germline (reference sequence). The CDR3 loop spans 14 amino acids. The CDR3: CSAYPRGGAETQYF.

This clonotype is deemed medium-sized by its frequency. This chain connects TRBV20-1 to TRBJ2-7. The CDR3 covers 12 residues. CDR1 and CDR2 (germline): DFQATT, SNEGSKA (reference sequence). This chain's CDR3 is CSARDRVGEQYF.

The chain recombines TRBV5-6 with TRBJ2-2; TCRdb outputs TRBD1, but without DNA this stays unchecked. Germline V CDR1 and CDR2: SGHDT, YYEEEE. This CDR3 contains 14 residues. This chain's CDR3 is CASVNPRYPGELFF.

The chain couples TRBV12-3 or TRBV12-4 to TRBJ2-1; with no DNA, the TCRdb D assignment of TRBD1 cannot be verified. The CDR3 is 16 residues long. Here the CDR3 reads CPSTRDGTSSYNEQFF.

The chain recombines TRBV28 with TRBJ2-1; TCRdb calls TRBD1, which cannot be checked without DNA. CDR3 length: 13 amino acids. Germline V gene data show CDR1 as MDHEN and CDR2 as SYDVKM. Here the CDR3 reads CASSLGVYNEQFF.

This clonotype is deemed medium-sized by its frequency. The V gene is TRBV11-2, the J gene TRBJ2-6; TCRdb designates TRBD1, a call that cannot be tested without DNA. Germline V lookup: CDR1 SGHAT, CDR2 FQNNGV. The CDR3 length is 17 residues. CDR3 protein: CASSYPGTRSGANVLTF.

J is TRBJ2-1 and V is TRBV29-1; with no DNA, the TCRdb D assignment of TRBD2 cannot be verified. The germline V gene encodes CDR1 SQVTM and CDR2 ANQGSEA. The CDR3 is 15 residues long. The CDR3 protein is CSVRLEWFSGNEQFF.

This clonotype is called medium-sized (0.01 to 0.1%) based on its frequency. This sequence joins TRBV29-1 and TRBJ2-1. CDR1 SQVTM and CDR2 ANQGSEA come from the germline V gene. This CDR3 has 11 residues. CDR3: CSVEFYNEQFF.

Its frequency marks this clonotype as medium-sized (0.01 to 0.1%). The J gene is TRBJ2-5, the V gene TRBV7-3; as DNA is missing, the TRBD2 call by TCRdb cannot be tested. The CDR3 has 16 residues. Germline CDR1 is SGHTA and CDR2 is FQGTGA. CDR3 loop: CASSLTGLAGIETQYF.

Considering frequency, this clonotype is medium-sized. The chain links TRBV29-1 to TRBJ2-1; TCRdb designates TRBD1, a call that cannot be tested without DNA. This CDR3 spans 13 amino acids. Germline V gives CDR1 SQVTM, CDR2 ANQGSEA. The CDR3 protein is CSVERTGGVEQFF.

The chain has TRBV7-8 and TRBJ2-3; TCRdb gives TRBD2 as the D gene, but with no DNA this cannot be confirmed. This CDR3 contains 18 residues. Germline CDR1 and CDR2: SGHVS and FQNEAQ. The CDR3 sequence: CASSFRPGLAGIGDTQYF. The variable domain in full, with the rest retrieved from reference TRBV7-8 and TRBJ2-3, is GAGVSQSPRYKVAKRGQDVALRCDPISGHVSLFWYQQALGQGPEFLTYFQNEAQLDKSGLPSDRFFAERPEGSVSTLKIQRTQQEDSAVYLCASSFRPGLAGIGDTQYFGPGTRLTVL.

V is TRBV5-8 and J is TRBJ1-1. Germline V gives CDR1 SGHTS, CDR2 YDEGEE. The CDR3 totals 14 residues. The CDR3 region is CASSSDIVNTEAFF.

The J gene is TRBJ2-1, the V gene TRBV7-3; the D call from TCRdb, TRBD2, cannot be confirmed without DNA. CDR3 length equals 14 residues. The germline V gene encodes CDR1 SGHTA and CDR2 FQGTGA. The CDR3 sequence is CASSTGLADNEQFF.

This chain links TRBV29-1 with TRBJ2-1; checking the TCRdb D call of TRBD2 is not possible without DNA. The CDR3 is made up of 14 amino acids. Per germline, CDR1 SQVTM and CDR2 ANQGSEA. CDR3 sequence reads: CSVDRTSVYNEQFF.

Measured by frequency, this clonotype is medium-sized. V is TRBV13 and J is TRBJ2-3; TCRdb's D call, TRBD2, is unchecked because there is no DNA. This CDR3 contains 14 residues. Germline lookup yields CDR1 PRHDT and CDR2 FYEKMQ (reference sequence). CDR3 sequence: CASSPRTDTDTQYF.

Its frequency marks this clonotype as medium-sized. The V gene is TRBV4-2, the J gene TRBJ1-2; TCRdb's D call of TRBD1 is untestable without DNA. Germline lookup yields CDR1 LGHNA and CDR2 YNFKEQ. The CDR3 extends over 15 amino acids. The CDR3 protein is CASSQDPGDYYGYTF.

This sequence joins TRBV7-8 and TRBJ2-5; no DNA is available, so the TRBD1 call from TCRdb remains unchecked. The CDR3 consists of 16 residues. Germline CDR1 is SGHVS and CDR2 is FQNEAQ. The CDR3 sequence is CASSLVGGGYQETQYF. Together with reference TRBV7-8 and TRBJ2-5, the CDR3 gives the full variable domain: GAGVSQSPRYKVAKRGQDVALRCDPISGHVSLFWYQQALGQGPEFLTYFQNEAQLDKSGLPSDRFFAERPEGSVSTLKIQRTQQEDSAVYLCASSLVGGGYQETQYFGPGTRLLVL.

The chain recombines TRBV12-3 or TRBV12-4 with TRBJ2-5; there is no DNA to check the TCRdb D call of TRBD2. The CDR3 has 13 amino acids. CDR3 loop: CASSLGGAETQYF.

J is TRBJ1-6 and V is TRBV19; absent DNA, TCRdb's TRBD1 call cannot be checked. The V gene's germline CDR1 is LNHDA and CDR2 SQIVND (reference sequence). This CDR3 comprises 15 residues. The CDR3 here is CASSTGTGGNSPLHF.

Judged by frequency, this clonotype is medium-sized (0.01 to 0.1%). V and J are TRBV11-2 and TRBJ2-1; TCRdb's assignment of TRBD2 cannot be checked, as there is no DNA. There are 15 residues in the CDR3. Germline V gives CDR1 SGHAT, CDR2 FQNNGV. CDR3 amino acids: CASSLGPSVDNEQFF.

The rearrangement uses TRBV7-6 and TRBJ2-5; as DNA is missing, the TRBD2 call by TCRdb cannot be tested. Per the germline V gene, CDR1 is SGHVS and CDR2 is FNYEAQ. This CDR3 has 17 amino acids. The CDR3 is CASSFGAEARTQETQYF. Together with reference TRBV7-6 and TRBJ2-5, the CDR3 gives the full variable domain: GAGVSQSPRYKVTKRGQDVALRCDPISGHVSLYWYRQALGQGPEFLTYFNYEAQQDKSGLPNDRFSAERPEGSISTLTIQRTEQRDSAMYRCASSFGAEARTQETQYFGPGTRLLVL.

According to its frequency, this clonotype is medium-sized. V usage is TRBV6-6 and J usage is TRBJ2-2. CDR1 is MNHNY and CDR2 is SVGAGI in the germline V gene (reference sequence). The CDR3 length is 11 residues. The CDR3 spells CASSYRGELFF.

Measured by frequency, this clonotype is medium-sized (0.01 to 0.1%). The CDR3 sequence: CASIAGGPSSYNEQFF. The chain employs TRBV7-9 and TRBJ2-1; with no DNA, the TCRdb D assignment of TRBD2 cannot be verified. CDR3 length equals 16 residues. In germline, CDR1 is SEHNR, CDR2 FQNEAQ (reference sequence).

This clonotype shows up as medium-sized by frequency. The chain joins TRBV12-3 or TRBV12-4 to TRBJ2-3; as DNA is missing, the TRBD1 call by TCRdb cannot be tested. This CDR3 contains 12 residues. The CDR3 region is CASEDRADTQYF.

This clonotype is deemed medium-sized by its frequency. V usage is TRBV20-1 and J usage is TRBJ2-1; TCRdb's assignment of TRBD1 cannot be checked, as there is no DNA. CDR3 length: 13 residues. Germline V CDR1 and CDR2: DFQATT, SNEGSKA (reference sequence). This CDR3 is CSASTPDYNEQFF.

The chain couples TRBV5-1 to TRBJ2-7; with no DNA, the TCRdb D assignment of TRBD1 cannot be verified. The CDR3 extends over 17 amino acids. Germline CDR1 is SGHRS and CDR2 is YFSETQ. The CDR3 reads CASSPRDREIFIYEQYF.

This clonotype ranks as medium-sized in terms of frequency. V is TRBV7-3 and J is TRBJ1-2; no DNA is available, so the TRBD1 call from TCRdb remains unchecked. The CDR3 totals 14 residues. Germline V CDR1 and CDR2: SGHTA, FQGTGA. The CDR3 loop reads CASSILDSTDGYTF.